This T cell receptor (beta chain) was sequenced during a study of identical twins. Study-wide findings and caveats: Surplus twin overlap in beta out-of-frame sequences was less pronounced. Cross-sectional statistics, not tracking of the same donors, supported the conclusions. The more abundant beta clonotypes in cord blood had fewer insertions, and memory repertoires did not show this.

The length of the CDR3 is 17 residues. Trimming cost V 1 base and J 4 bases, with 19 bases left between them. Germline CDR1 is SGHTA and CDR2 is FQGNSA. TCRdb passed the 5' RACE reads through MiXCR, listing each CDR3 protein once. The sample has about 530,000 distinct CDR3 sequences, 13% to 15% seen once. This clonotype has at least ten counts. The antigen remains unidentified. The sample was also reused in another study, on yellow fever vaccine responses in identical twins.

The TCR originated in a woman between 18 and 29 years old in good health. This chain uses TRBV7-2 with TRBJ1-1, with a possible D match to TRBD1 (5 bases). The sample consisted of CD4+ T cells sorted from blood. The CDR3 coding sequence is TGTGCCAGCAGCTTAGTTGGGGGTGTAGGTTCACTCACTGAAGCTTTCTTT. Encoded protein: CASSLVGGVGSLTEAFF. Looking up the rest from reference TRBV7-2 and TRBJ1-1 gives the full variable domain: GAGVSQSPSNKVTEKGKDVELRCDPISGHTALYWYRQSLGQGLEFLIYFQGNSAPDKSGLPSDRFSAERTGGSVSTLTIQRTQQEDSAVYLCASSLVGGVGSLTEAFFGQGTRLTVV.